These T cell receptor beta chains were read from a single sample in a study of blood T cell repertoires in COVID-19. The data were produced by immunoSEQ multiplex PCR, yet TCRdb's version contains in-frame clones alone and is incomplete. This sample has around 200,000 clones, with 70% to 90% found just once. Sequencing was carried out using peripheral blood. The receptors come from a man aged 65 to 79 with active or convalescent COVID-19. CDR3s leave out the opening cysteine and the closing phenylalanine or tryptophan. For some rows the clone size is stated as once, few or many, or as a class when expanded; others skip it.

NA TRBJ2-5 TRBV18 ASSPASGRQGTQY
NA TRBJ1-5 TRBV6-2/TRBV6-3 ASSYREGTGAPYSNQPQH
NA TRBJ2-1 TRBV18 ASSPEGGGYYNEQF
NA TRBJ2-1 TRBV15 ATSRWGWVGLYNEQF
NA TRBJ1-4 TRBV18 ASGRRGATNEKLF
NA TRBJ1-5 TRBV28 ASSRDREDQPQH
few TRBJ2-7 TRBV18 ASSPRASSGTGEQY
NA TRBJ1-4 TRBV28 ASSLNTGGSAEKLF
NA TRBJ2-2 TRBV27 ASRFQGAGTGELF
NA TRBJ2-7 TRBV19 ASSTIGTGGYEQY
NA TRBJ1-5 TRBV19 ASSAPTGGSNQPQH
NA TRBJ2-6 TRBV4-3 ASSQVGGAGANVLT
NA TRBJ2-4 TRBV6-1 ASSEVIVRPTKNIQY
once TRBJ2-5 TRBV4-2 ASSKGGEETQY
few TRBJ1-4 TRBV19 ASSIGRTTNEKLF
NA TRBJ1-4 TRBV18 ASSAQGTNEKLF
NA TRBJ2-3 TRBV10-1 ASSAGVGTDTQY
NA TRBJ2-2 TRBV18 ASSPRTSGNTGELF
once TRBJ1-2 TRBV5-4 ASSLDRGTYGYT
NA TRBJ1-4 TRBV30 AWSARSGLDEKLF
NA TRBJ2-3 TRBV29-1 SAPSGGSTDTQY
NA TRBJ2-2 TRBV7-3 ASSLGASGSINTGELF
NA TRBJ2-7 TRBV28 ASSGLGGAYEQY
few TRBJ2-2 TRBV7-2 ASSSRQGVAGPGELF
NA TRBJ1-6 TRBV5-1 ASSLVGGLGNSPLH
NA TRBJ2-6 TRBV30 AWNRDRSGANVLT
NA TRBJ1-1 TRBV9 ASSAQEWGPMSDTEAF
NA TRBJ1-2 TRBV7-8 ASSPDFEGYT
NA TRBJ2-7 TRBV6-2/TRBV6-3 ASSYPNEQY
NA TRBJ1-1 TRBV18 ASSRGGDTEAF
NA TRBJ1-5 TRBV6-2/TRBV6-3 ASSYNLGQSNQPQH
NA TRBJ1-3 TRBV7-2 ASSLWVRESGNTIY
NA TRBJ2-7 TRBV5-6 ASSPLGEGRYEQY
NA TRBJ1-1 TRBV6-2/TRBV6-3 ASSPTGSTPEAF
NA TRBJ2-3 TRBV6-2/TRBV6-3 ASSYGWLNTDTQY
NA TRBJ1-2 TRBV2 ASSEATTGDYGYT
NA TRBJ2-2 TRBV18 ASSPTHPRGTGELF
NA TRBJ1-1 TRBV4-3 ASSQDSVGGWRNTEAF
NA TRBJ2-1 TRBV7-2 ASSLRSDRVHEQF
NA TRBJ1-2 TRBV7-2 ASSLAQPGQSVLGYT
NA TRBJ1-2 TRBV5-1 ASSLATLRGYGYT
once TRBJ2-1 TRBV5-1 ASSLVAGEYNEQF
few TRBJ1-6 TRBV5-4 ASSLPVEGSPLH
NA TRBJ2-1 TRBV18 ASSPPRVRSIYNEQF
NA TRBJ2-7 TRBV5-1 ASSLAQGRVSYEQY
NA TRBJ2-1 TRBV7-3 ASSLGGDEQF
NA TRBJ2-2 TRBV19 ASSTTNTGELF
NA TRBJ1-1 TRBV27 ASSWGVSAEAF
NA TRBJ1-3 TRBV7-2 ASSRAGAGSAGNTIY